The T cell receptor beta chain under discussion was sequenced for a study of blood T cell repertoires in COVID-19. Participant age was roughly 18 to 100 years, and participants resided in about two dozen US areas. Which cohort a participant joined came from the clinical history participants gave. Assay: immunoSEQ multiplex PCR; the TCRdb copy retains only in-frame clones and omits some. The repertoire holds a few hundred thousand clones, with approximately 85% as singletons. V was pared by 3 bases and J by 0 bases, with 14 bases between. Per the germline V gene, CDR1 is LGHNA and CDR2 is YNFKEQ. The CDR3 runs 16 residues.

The chain combines TRBV4-2 with TRBJ1-2, with D unclear. The clonotype originates from a man younger than 40 who had recovered from COVID-19. What was sequenced was PBMCs or T cells enriched from blood (not recorded which). CDR3 sequence (DNA): TGTGCCAGCAGCCAGCCACTGACAAATACTAACTATGGCTACACCTTC. This sequence encodes CASSQPLTNTNYGYTF.